These T cell receptor beta chains were read from a single sample in a study of T cell responses to AZD1222 COVID-19 vaccine. TCRdb keeps only in-frame clones here, not all; method: immunoSEQ multiplex PCR. The sample gives more than 85,000 clones, roughly 88% of which show up once; roughly 2.7% is in the top ten. The material was peripheral blood, obtained on day 0 of AZD1222 vaccination. Receptors were obtained from an adult in good health. CDR3s include the opening cysteine and the closing phenylalanine or tryptophan. A D gene is named only where the DNA matches it firmly. Clone size is given for some rows only: seen once, a few or many times, or a class if the clone is expanded.

V gene: TRBV11-1; clone size: once; D gene: TRBD1; J gene: TRBJ2-1; CDR3 DNA: TGTGCCAGCAACCGGGGGGACAGGGTGTACAATGAGCAGTTCTTC; CDR3 protein: CASNRGDRVYNEQFF
V gene: TRBV2; clone size: once; D gene: NA; J gene: TRBJ1-2; CDR3 DNA: TGTGCCAGCGTCAGAGATAACTATGGCTACACCTTC; CDR3 protein: CASVRDNYGYTF
V gene: TRBV9; clone size: NA; D gene: NA; J gene: TRBJ1-6; CDR3 DNA: TGTGCCAGCAGCGTAGGGACAGCTTCACCCCTCCACTTT; CDR3 protein: CASSVGTASPLHF
V gene: TRBV5-5; clone size: NA; D gene: TRBD1; J gene: TRBJ1-1; CDR3 DNA: TGTGCCAGCAGCCGTCAGACAGGGGTTGGAACTGAAGCTTTCTTT; CDR3 protein: CASSRQTGVGTEAFF
V gene: TRBV5-1; clone size: NA; D gene: NA; J gene: TRBJ1-2; CDR3 DNA: TGCGCCAGCAGCTTGCAGGGCGATGGCTACACCTTC; CDR3 protein: CASSLQGDGYTF
V gene: TRBV18; clone size: NA; D gene: TRBD1; J gene: TRBJ1-6; CDR3 DNA: TGTGCCAGCTCCCGACAGGGCTTGTGGAATTCACCCCTCCACTTT; CDR3 protein: CASSRQGLWNSPLHF
V gene: TRBV29-1; clone size: NA; D gene: TRBD1; J gene: TRBJ1-2; CDR3 DNA: TGCAGCGTTGGGGACAGTAACTATGGCTACACCTTC; CDR3 protein: CSVGDSNYGYTF
V gene: TRBV6-5; clone size: NA; D gene: NA; J gene: TRBJ1-6; CDR3 DNA: TGTGCCAGCAGTCCGGGACCCCTAAAGCCCCTCCACTTT; CDR3 protein: CASSPGPLKPLHF
V gene: TRBV3-1/TRBV3-2; clone size: NA; D gene: NA; J gene: TRBJ2-2; CDR3 DNA: TGTGCCAGCAGCCCTCAGCGGTCCCAAACTACCGGGGAGCTGTTTTTT; CDR3 protein: CASSPQRSQTTGELFF
V gene: TRBV3-1/TRBV3-2; clone size: NA; D gene: NA; J gene: TRBJ2-2; CDR3 DNA: TGTGCCAGCAGCCAAGGACCTCCAGAAGGCACCGGGGAGCTGTTTTTT; CDR3 protein: CASSQGPPEGTGELFF
V gene: TRBV15; clone size: NA; D gene: NA; J gene: TRBJ1-1; CDR3 DNA: TGTGCCACCAGCAAGGTCCGGGCGGGTACCGCTGAAGCTTTCTTT; CDR3 protein: CATSKVRAGTAEAFF
V gene: TRBV25-1; clone size: NA; D gene: NA; J gene: TRBJ1-5; CDR3 DNA: TGTGCCAGCAGTGATCAGGGTCTAGGCAATCAGCCCCAGCATTTT; CDR3 protein: CASSDQGLGNQPQHF
V gene: TRBV7-2; clone size: NA; D gene: NA; J gene: TRBJ1-1; CDR3 DNA: TGTGCCAGCCAGCTTAGTGGCAGGAACACTGAAGCTTTCTTT; CDR3 protein: CASQLSGRNTEAFF
V gene: TRBV11-2; clone size: NA; D gene: TRBD1; J gene: TRBJ2-6; CDR3 DNA: TGTGCCAGCAGCTTCGATGGACAGGATTACTTCTCTGGGGCCAACGTCCTGACTTTC; CDR3 protein: CASSFDGQDYFSGANVLTF
V gene: TRBV10-2; clone size: NA; D gene: TRBD1; J gene: TRBJ2-3; CDR3 DNA: TGCGCCAGCAAGGACAGGGTTGGCCTCACAGATACGCAGTATTTT; CDR3 protein: CASKDRVGLTDTQYF
V gene: TRBV18; clone size: NA; D gene: NA; J gene: TRBJ1-5; CDR3 DNA: TGTGCCAGCTCACCAATGGGTTCTAGCAATCAGCCCCAGCATTTT; CDR3 protein: CASSPMGSSNQPQHF
V gene: TRBV6-1; clone size: NA; D gene: NA; J gene: TRBJ1-2; CDR3 DNA: TGTGCCAGCAGTGAAGGACAGGTTAACTATGGCTACACCTTC; CDR3 protein: CASSEGQVNYGYTF
V gene: TRBV6-1; clone size: NA; D gene: NA; J gene: TRBJ1-3; CDR3 DNA: TGTGCCAGCAGTGAAGTGGCAGAGAGCTCTGGAAACACCATATATTTT; CDR3 protein: CASSEVAESSGNTIYF
V gene: TRBV3-1/TRBV3-2; clone size: NA; D gene: NA; J gene: TRBJ1-5; CDR3 DNA: TGTGCCAGCAGCCAGGGGGGGGGAGTTCAGCCCCAGCATTTT; CDR3 protein: CASSQGGGVQPQHF
V gene: TRBV9; clone size: NA; D gene: TRBD1; J gene: TRBJ1-2; CDR3 DNA: TGTGCCAGCAGCGTAGCTGGACAGGGACGGTTTGGCTACACCTTC; CDR3 protein: CASSVAGQGRFGYTF
V gene: TRBV18; clone size: once; D gene: TRBD1; J gene: TRBJ1-5; CDR3 DNA: TGTGCCAGCTCACCACCAGGCAGGGGGAATCAGCCCCAGCATTTT; CDR3 protein: CASSPPGRGNQPQHF
V gene: TRBV5-4; clone size: once; D gene: NA; J gene: TRBJ1-2; CDR3 DNA: TGTGCCAGCAGCTTGAGCGGAGATTACTATGGCTACACCTTC; CDR3 protein: CASSLSGDYYGYTF
V gene: TRBV10-3; clone size: few; D gene: TRBD1; J gene: TRBJ1-2; CDR3 DNA: TGTGCCATCAGTACAGGGGGCCAGGGAGGCTACACCTTC; CDR3 protein: CAISTGGQGGYTF
V gene: TRBV7-2; clone size: NA; D gene: NA; J gene: TRBJ2-2; CDR3 DNA: TGTGCCAGCAGCTTAGGGGTAGGGAACACCGGGGAGCTGTTTTTT; CDR3 protein: CASSLGVGNTGELFF
V gene: TRBV27; clone size: NA; D gene: NA; J gene: TRBJ1-1; CDR3 DNA: TGTGCCAGCAGTTTATCCTCCTCGTTGGGGACTGAAGCTTTCTTT; CDR3 protein: CASSLSSSLGTEAFF
V gene: TRBV6-5; clone size: NA; D gene: NA; J gene: TRBJ1-3; CDR3 DNA: TGTGCCAGCAGTTCCCTACAGGGAACTGGAAACACCATATATTTT; CDR3 protein: CASSSLQGTGNTIYF
V gene: TRBV7-8; clone size: NA; D gene: NA; J gene: TRBJ1-4; CDR3 DNA: TGTGCCAGCAGCTTATCGGGGAAACTGTTTTTT; CDR3 protein: CASSLSGKLFF